The next 18 T cell receptor beta chains were all read from a single sample in a study of breast tumors, draining lymph nodes, adjacent tissues. In TCRdb, the multiplex PCR reads were re-called with MiXCR into one record per CDR3 protein. This table holds 200,000 to 300,000 distinct CDR3 sequences, around 31% found once. Axillary draining lymph nodes of breast cancer patients supplied the node samples. The sequencing sample was made of axillary lymph node tissue. These receptors came from a female donor with breast cancer. Some clones in this sample may be carry-over from other donors' samples.

This clonotype has at least ten counts. The chain carries TRBV9 and TRBJ2-6; D unresolved. V lost 0 bases and J lost 0, with 7 bases in between. The CDR3 extends over 16 amino acids. Germline assignment: CDR1 SGDLS and CDR2 YYNGEE. CDR3 DNA sequence: TGTGCCAGCAGCGTAGGGGTGAACTCTGGGGCCAACGTCCTGACTTTC. Protein: CASSVGVNSGANVLTF.

This sequence joins TRBV13 and TRBJ1-1; a possible D gene is TRBD1 (6 bases). V lost 2 bases and J 6 bases, leaving 16 bases between the germline ends. CDR3 size: 15 residues. CDR1 is PRHDT and CDR2 is FYEKMQ in the germline V gene (reference sequence). In nucleotides, the CDR3 is TGTGCCAGCAGCTTAACAGGGTCCCGGGATTCTGAAGCTTTCTTT. The encoded protein is CASSLTGSRDSEAFF.

The chain couples TRBV5-1 to TRBJ2-6, with D perhaps TRBD1 (5 bases). Trimming left V 10 bases short and J 3 bases short, with 20 bases between. Germline V gene data show CDR1 as SGHRS and CDR2 as YFSETQ. There are 16 residues in the CDR3. CDR3 DNA sequence: TGCGCCGGCAAGACGGAAGGGGTAGGTGGGGCCAACGTCCTGACTTTC. Residues: CAGKTEGVGGANVLTF.

On this clonotype itself: A single base separates this from a much larger clone, so it may be a read error. This chain joins TRBV7-7 and TRBJ2-5; 7 bases are a match to TRBD1. The CDR3 totals 15 residues. Germline CDR1 is SSHAT and CDR2 is FNYEAQ (reference sequence). The CDR3 loop reads CASSLVGQLGETQHF. The CDR3 nucleotides are TGTGCTAGCAGCTTAGTGGGACAGCTAGGAGAGACCCAGCACTTC.

This clonotype was observed many times. The chain employs TRBV11-3 and TRBJ2-5, with 12 positions matching TRBD2. V lost 4 bases, J lost 0 bases, and 3 bases stayed unmatched. This CDR3 contains 16 residues. Germline-derived CDR1 and CDR2 are SGHNT and YENEEA. The CDR3 nucleotides are TGTGCCAGCAGCTCGCGGACTAGCGGGAACCAAGAGACCCAGTACTTC. It codes for CASSSRTSGNQETQYF. Full variable domain (remainder filled in from reference TRBV11-3 and TRBJ2-5): EAGVVQSPRYKIIEKKQPVAFWCNPISGHNTLYWYLQNLGQGPELLIRYENEEAVDDSQLPKDRFSAERLKGVDSTLKIQPAELGDSAVYLCASSSRTSGNQETQYFGPGTRLLVL.

This clonotype appeared many times. The gene calls are TRBV10-3 and TRBJ1-6; D is ambiguous. The length of the CDR3 is 12 residues. The V gene lost 2 bases and the J gene lost 10 bases, with 6 bases spanning the gap. Germline values: CDR1 ENHRY, CDR2 SYGVKD. Here the CDR3 reads CAISEDPSPLHF. The CDR3 DNA reads as TGTGCCATCAGTGAGGACCCATCACCCCTCCACTTT.

In its sample, this clonotype was seen many times. V is TRBV5-1 and J is TRBJ2-3; 13 positions match TRBD2. CDR1 and CDR2 from the germline V gene are SGHRS and YFSETQ. The CDR3 length is 17 residues. V was clipped by 3 bases and J by 3 bases; unmatched bases: 7. CDR3 nucleotides: TGCGCCAGCAGCTCTGGTGGGACTAGCGGGATGACAGATACGCAGTATTTT. It codes for CASSSGGTSGMTDTQYF.

There are many counts of this clonotype. The V call is TRBV4-1, the J call TRBJ2-3; 11 bases match TRBD2. With 3 bases clipped from V and 4 bases from J, the junction kept 6 bases outside the gene matches. Germline-derived CDR1 and CDR2 are MGHRA and YSYEKL. This CDR3 region has 16 residues. The CDR3 sequence: CASSHPLGLAADTQYF. The CDR3 DNA follows: TGCGCCAGCAGCCACCCCTTGGGACTAGCGGCAGATACGCAGTATTTT.

This clonotype occurred many times. The rearrangement links TRBV20-1 to TRBJ1-5; 8 positions agree with TRBD1. The CDR3 loop spans 13 amino acids. CDR1 DFQATT and CDR2 SNEGSKA come from the germline V gene (reference sequence). V was pared by 6 bases and J by 2 bases, with 3 bases of the junction left unmatched. Here the CDR3 reads CSAATGGNQPQHF. DNA of the CDR3: TGCAGTGCCGCGACAGGGGGCAATCAGCCCCAGCATTTT.

As for this clonotype: A single base separates this from a much larger clone, so it may be a read error. This chain joins TRBV5-1 and TRBJ1-4; the match to TRBD1 covers 10 bases. The CDR3 contains 15 residues. Germline CDR1 and CDR2: SGHRS and YFSETQ. DNA of the CDR3: TGCGCCAGCAGCGATACGGGACAGGGGAATGGAAAACTGTTTTTT. Amino acid sequence: CASSDTGQGNGKLFF.

This clonotype was seen a single time. The conserved phenylalanine or tryptophan is not found at the CDR3 terminus, so this likely reflects a read error. J is TRBJ2-5 and V is TRBV7-3, with 9 bases fitting TRBD2. The J call could be wrong; TRBJ2-1 is a better fit for the DNA end. The V gene's germline CDR1 is SGHTA and CDR2 FQGTGA. The CDR3 spans 14 residues. CDR3: CASSSLAGANEQFL. The CDR3 coding sequence is TGTGCCAGCAGCTCCTTAGCGGGAGCCAATGAGCAGTTCCTC.

This clonotype occurred a few times. The CDR3 protein is CASSFDRLAKNIQYF. Written as DNA, the CDR3 is TGTGCCAGCAGTTTTGACCGGCTAGCCAAAAACATTCAGTACTTC. The chain has TRBV12-3 or TRBV12-4 and TRBJ2-4; no reliable D call. The germline V and J ends were trimmed by 3 bases and 0 bases, with 9 bases remaining between them. The CDR3 consists of 15 residues.

The chain recombines TRBV12-3 or TRBV12-4 with TRBJ2-1; D is possibly TRBD2 (6 bases). This CDR3 has 16 residues. V shed 4 bases and J shed 7 bases, with 20 bases lying between them. CDR3: CASSSWRGDRGNEQFF. The CDR3 nucleotides read TGTGCCAGCAGTTCTTGGAGGGGTGACCGGGGTAATGAGCAGTTCTTC.

This clonotype has ten or more counts. CDR3 coding DNA: TGTGCCAGCAGCTTAGGGAGCGGCCTAGAGGAGACCCAGTACTTC. Protein: CASSLGSGLEETQYF. This rearrangement joins TRBV7-9 to TRBJ2-5, with D possibly being TRBD2 (5 bases). CDR1 and CDR2 (germline): SEHNR, FQNEAQ (reference sequence). V dropped 1 base and J dropped 5 bases, with 14 bases sitting between them. The CDR3 runs 15 residues.

Remarks on this clonotype: A much larger clone lies one base from this, so it may be a read error. The chain joins TRBV20-1 to TRBJ2-7; 9 positions agree with TRBD2. The V gene end was trimmed by 1 base and the J gene end by 9 bases; junction bases not matched to a gene: 19. This CDR3 region has 17 residues. Looked up from germline, CDR1 is DFQATT and CDR2 is SNEGSKA (reference sequence). DNA of the CDR3: TGCAGTGCTAGAGGTTCGGGCCCCCAAATAGCGGGAGTTGGGCAGTACTTC. Protein product: CSARGSGPQIAGVGQYF.

Concerning this clonotype itself: Just one base apart from a much larger clone, this may be a read error. The chain combines TRBV12-3 or TRBV12-4 with TRBJ1-2; D ambiguous. The CDR3 has 12 amino acids. The DNA of the CDR3 is TGTGCCGGCAGTTCTCAGTACTATGGCTACACCTTC. Translation: CAGSSQYYGYTF.

V usage is TRBV3-1 and J usage is TRBJ2-7; the match to TRBD2 covers 12 bases. There are 15 residues in the CDR3. Germline CDR1 LGHDT, CDR2 YNNKEL (reference sequence). Trimming cost V 2 bases and J 3 bases; bases outside gene matches: 2. DNA of the CDR3: TGTGCCAGCAGCCAATGGGGACTAGCGGGCTACGAGCAGTACTTC. Translating gives CASSQWGLAGYEQYF.

The chain has TRBV20-1 and TRBJ1-2; tentative D call: TRBD1 (5 bases). Trimming pared 5 bases from V and 8 bases from J, leaving 18 bases between. The CDR3 totals 13 residues. The germline V gene has CDR1 DFQATT and CDR2 SNEGSKA (reference sequence). As DNA, the CDR3 is TGCAGTGCTGCGCTAGCGGGACGAACAGGCTACACCTTC. Translation: CSAALAGRTGYTF.